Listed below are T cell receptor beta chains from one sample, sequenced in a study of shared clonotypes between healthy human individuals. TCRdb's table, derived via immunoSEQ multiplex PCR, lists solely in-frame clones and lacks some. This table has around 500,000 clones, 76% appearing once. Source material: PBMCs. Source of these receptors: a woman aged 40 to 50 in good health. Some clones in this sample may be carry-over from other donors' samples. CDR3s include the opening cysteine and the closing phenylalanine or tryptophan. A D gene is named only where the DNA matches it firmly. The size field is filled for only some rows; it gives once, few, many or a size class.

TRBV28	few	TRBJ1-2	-	CAGNRAGYGYTF	TGTGCCGGGAACAGGGCGGGCTATGGCTACACCTTC
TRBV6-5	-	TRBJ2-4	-	CASSPGRRKNIQYF	TGTGCCAGCAGCCCGGGACGGCGGAAAAACATTCAGTACTTC
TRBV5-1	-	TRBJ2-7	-	CASSPSQTSSSYEQYF	TGCGCCAGCAGCCCGTCCCAGACCTCTAGCTCCTACGAGCAGTACTTC
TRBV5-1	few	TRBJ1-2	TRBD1	CASSPGTGDDGYTF	TGCGCCAGCAGCCCCGGGACAGGGGACGATGGCTACACCTTC
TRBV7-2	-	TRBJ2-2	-	CASSLGGVITGELFF	TGTGCCAGCAGCTTAGGCGGGGTAATCACCGGGGAGCTGTTTTTT
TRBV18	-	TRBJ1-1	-	CASSPQGRNTEAFF	TGTGCCAGCTCACCACAAGGCAGGAACACTGAAGCTTTCTTT
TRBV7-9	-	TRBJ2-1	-	CASSLVGLASSYNEQFF	TGTGCCAGCAGCTTAGTTGGCCTAGCGAGCTCCTACAATGAGCAGTTCTTC
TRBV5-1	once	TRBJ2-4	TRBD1	CASSLFGQGAGKNIQYF	TGCGCCAGCAGCTTGTTTGGGCAGGGGGCTGGCAAAAACATTCAGTACTTC
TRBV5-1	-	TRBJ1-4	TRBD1	CASSLDGTGGEKLFF	TGCGCCAGCAGCTTGGATGGGACAGGGGGCGAAAAACTGTTTTTT
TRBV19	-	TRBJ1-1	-	CASTTGGGGFVAFF	TGTGCCAGTACTACTGGGGGCGGCGGATTTGTAGCTTTCTTT
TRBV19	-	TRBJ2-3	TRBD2	CASSPGLAGGFDTQYF	TGTGCCAGTAGTCCTGGACTAGCGGGAGGTTTTGATACGCAGTATTTT
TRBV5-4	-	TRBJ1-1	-	CASTSSRGPTEAFF	TGTGCCAGCACCTCATCCCGGGGGCCGACTGAAGCTTTCTTT
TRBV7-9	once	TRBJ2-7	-	CASSLWPGTKPYEQYF	TGTGCCAGCAGCTTATGGCCCGGGACAAAACCCTACGAGCAGTACTTC
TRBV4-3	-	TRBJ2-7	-	CASSQQGTYEQYF	TGCGCCAGCAGCCAACAGGGAACCTACGAGCAGTACTTC
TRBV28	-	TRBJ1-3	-	CASSLPPLGSGNTIYF	TGTGCCAGCAGTCTTCCCCCTTTGGGCTCTGGAAACACCATATATTTT
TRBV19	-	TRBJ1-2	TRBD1	CASSIGSAGQGNYGYTF	TGTGCCAGTAGTATAGGCAGCGCGGGACAGGGCAACTATGGCTACACCTTC
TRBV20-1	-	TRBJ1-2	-	CSEEVVHGYTF	TGCAGTGAAGAGGTAGTCCATGGCTACACCTTC
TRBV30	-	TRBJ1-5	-	CAWSAQLYQPQHF	TGTGCCTGGAGTGCCCAGCTCTATCAGCCCCAGCATTTT
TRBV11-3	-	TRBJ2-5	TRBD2	CASSYEGGAQETQYF	TGTGCCAGCAGCTACGAGGGAGGGGCCCAAGAGACCCAGTACTTC
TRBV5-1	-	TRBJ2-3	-	CASSPQGETQYF	TGCGCCAGCAGCCCCCAGGGAGAAACGCAGTATTTT
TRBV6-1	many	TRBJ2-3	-	CASTPQRDTQYF	TGTGCCAGTACGCCGCAACGGGATACGCAGTATTTT
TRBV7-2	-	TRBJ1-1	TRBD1	CASSTGTGMNTEAFF	TGTGCCAGCAGTACCGGGACAGGGATGAACACTGAAGCTTTCTTT
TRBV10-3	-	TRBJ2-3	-	CAISERQDGDTQYF	TGTGCCATCAGTGAGCGACAGGATGGGGATACGCAGTATTTT
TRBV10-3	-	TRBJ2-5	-	CAISESEVQETQYF	TGTGCCATCAGTGAGTCGGAAGTCCAAGAGACCCAGTACTTC
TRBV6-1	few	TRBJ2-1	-	CASEGPGDEQFF	TGTGCCAGTGAGGGCCCGGGCGATGAGCAGTTCTTC
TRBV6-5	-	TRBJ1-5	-	CASSYSTDNSNQPQHF	TGTGCCAGCAGTTACTCGACAGACAATAGCAATCAGCCCCAGCATTTT
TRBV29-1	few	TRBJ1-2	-	CSVEPGEFYGYTF	TGCAGCGTTGAACCGGGGGAGTTCTATGGCTACACCTTC
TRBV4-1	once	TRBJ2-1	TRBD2	CASSQTIAGGPPYNEQFF	TGCGCCAGCAGCCAAACTATAGCGGGAGGGCCCCCCTACAATGAGCAGTTCTTC
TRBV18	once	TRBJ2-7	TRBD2	CASSFGTSSYEQYF	TGTGCCAGCTCATTCGGGACTAGCTCCTACGAGCAGTACTTC
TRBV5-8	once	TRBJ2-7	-	CASSLVTGLSSDEQYF	TGTGCCAGCAGCTTGGTTACCGGGTTGTCCTCGGACGAGCAGTACTTC
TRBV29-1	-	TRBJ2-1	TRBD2	CSGAGTSGINEQFF	TGCAGCGGTGCCGGGACTAGCGGGATCAATGAGCAGTTCTTC
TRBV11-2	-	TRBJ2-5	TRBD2	CASSLAGGEGETQYF	TGTGCCAGCAGCTTAGCTGGGGGGGAGGGGGAGACCCAGTACTTC
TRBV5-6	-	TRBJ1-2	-	CASSPTTGGSWGYTF	TGTGCCAGCAGCCCGACGACAGGCGGCTCGTGGGGCTACACCTTC
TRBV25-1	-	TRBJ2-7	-	CATSSYEQYF	TGTGCGACTAGTTCCTACGAGCAGTACTTC
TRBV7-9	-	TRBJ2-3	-	CASSRLPTSTIGDTQYF	TGTGCCAGCAGCCGTCTCCCGACTAGTACGATTGGAGATACGCAGTATTTT
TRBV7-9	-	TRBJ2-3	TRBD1	CASSPRTGGNLYTQYF	TGTGCCAGCAGCCCAAGGACAGGGGGCAATCTATATACGCAGTATTTT
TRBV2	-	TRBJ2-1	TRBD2	CASSEQGLAGRYNEQFF	TGTGCCAGCAGTGAACAAGGACTAGCGGGACGCTACAATGAGCAGTTCTTC
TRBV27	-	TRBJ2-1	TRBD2	CASSSLAGGINEQFF	TGTGCCAGCAGCTCGCTAGCGGGAGGAATTAATGAGCAGTTCTTC
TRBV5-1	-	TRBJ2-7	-	CASSPVASSSYEQYF	TGCGCCAGCAGTCCGGTCGCCTCCAGCTCCTACGAGCAGTACTTC
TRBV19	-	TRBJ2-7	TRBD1	CASSGDRATYEQYF	TGTGCCAGTAGTGGGGACAGGGCAACCTACGAGCAGTACTTC
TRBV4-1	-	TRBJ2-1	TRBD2	CASSKFTGTSGRADEQFF	TGCGCCAGCAGTAAATTCACCGGGACTAGCGGGAGGGCTGATGAGCAGTTCTTC
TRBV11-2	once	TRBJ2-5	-	CASSLGTGGRTQYF	TGTGCCAGCAGCTTAGGGACCGGGGGTCGGACCCAGTACTTC
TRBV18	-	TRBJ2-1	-	CASSPYQGGNNEQFF	TGTGCCAGCTCACCGTACCAGGGGGGCAACAATGAGCAGTTCTTC
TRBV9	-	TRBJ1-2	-	CASSVTEGYGYTF	TGTGCCAGCAGCGTCACAGAGGGCTATGGCTACACCTTC
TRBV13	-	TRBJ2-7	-	CASSLTYEQYF	TGTGCCAGCAGCCTCACCTACGAGCAGTACTTC
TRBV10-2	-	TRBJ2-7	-	CASLEGHRDEQYF	TGCGCCAGCCTCGAGGGGCATCGGGACGAGCAGTACTTC
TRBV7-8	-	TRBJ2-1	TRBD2	CASSPRRESSYNEQFF	TGTGCCAGCAGCCCTCGGCGGGAGAGTTCCTACAATGAGCAGTTCTTC
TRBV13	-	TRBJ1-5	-	CASSLGGTGNQPQHF	TGTGCCAGCAGCTTAGGAGGGACGGGGAATCAGCCCCAGCATTTT
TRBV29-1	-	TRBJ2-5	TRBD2	CSVDGRAYQETQYF	TGCAGCGTTGATGGGAGGGCCTACCAAGAGACCCAGTACTTC
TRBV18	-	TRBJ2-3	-	CASSPLSREDTQYF	TGTGCCAGCTCACCACTAAGCAGGGAAGATACGCAGTATTTT
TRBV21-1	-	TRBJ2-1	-	CASSKAGVGEGRDNEQFF	TGTGCCAGCAGCAAAGCGGGGGTTGGGGAGGGTCGGGACAATGAGCAGTTCTTC
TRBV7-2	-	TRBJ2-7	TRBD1	CASSWDRDIGEQYF	TGTGCCAGCAGCTGGGACAGGGATATCGGCGAGCAGTACTTC
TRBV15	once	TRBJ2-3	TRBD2	CATSRGGLGSTDTQYF	TGTGCCACCAGCAGAGGAGGACTAGGGAGCACAGATACGCAGTATTTT